Included here is one TCR beta chain sequence, with context. The data stem from a study of blood T cells in healthy people across ages. V was clipped by 4 bases and J by 6 bases; unmatched bases: 5. The CDR3 is 14 residues long. CDR1 and CDR2 from the germline V gene are MNHNY and SVGAGI (reference sequence). The authors ran a second PCR of about 6 to 12 cycles using a sample-barcoded 5' primer and a J-beta primer mix. TCRdb independently ran MiXCR on the 5' RACE reads; one entry per CDR3 protein. The data show about 830,000 distinct CDR3 sequences, 58% seen once. There were healthy Caucasian individuals from Russia, aged about 6 to 100, serving as donors.

The TCR comes from a man in his thirties or forties in good health. The V call is TRBV6-6, the J call TRBJ2-2, with 7 bases aligning to TRBD2. Sequenced material: blood. CDR3: CASSWREGSGELFF. The CDR3 region has the DNA TGTGCCAGCAGTTGGAGGGAGGGTTCCGGGGAGCTGTTTTTT.